This T cell receptor beta chain was captured in a study of blood T cell repertoires in COVID-19. Study-level information: Sites across the United States, Italy and Spain contributed samples from acute and convalescent COVID-19.

Germline assignment: CDR1 SGHNT and CDR2 YYREEE (reference sequence). The V and J ends lost 2 bases and 5 bases respectively, with 17 bases between them. This CDR3 contains 17 residues. Sequenced by immunoSEQ multiplex PCR; TCRdb stores in-frame clones only, minus some. The sample holds approximately 65,000 clones, just over 85% seen once. The V and J genes are TRBV5-4 and TRBJ1-6; D is perhaps TRBD1 (6 bases). The source of this sequence is a man in his fifties with acute or convalescent COVID-19. The sequenced material came from peripheral blood. CDR3 DNA: TGTGCCAGCAGCTTCCGGGCCGGGACACGGAATAATTCACCCCTCCACTTT. Translation: CASSFRAGTRNNSPLHF.